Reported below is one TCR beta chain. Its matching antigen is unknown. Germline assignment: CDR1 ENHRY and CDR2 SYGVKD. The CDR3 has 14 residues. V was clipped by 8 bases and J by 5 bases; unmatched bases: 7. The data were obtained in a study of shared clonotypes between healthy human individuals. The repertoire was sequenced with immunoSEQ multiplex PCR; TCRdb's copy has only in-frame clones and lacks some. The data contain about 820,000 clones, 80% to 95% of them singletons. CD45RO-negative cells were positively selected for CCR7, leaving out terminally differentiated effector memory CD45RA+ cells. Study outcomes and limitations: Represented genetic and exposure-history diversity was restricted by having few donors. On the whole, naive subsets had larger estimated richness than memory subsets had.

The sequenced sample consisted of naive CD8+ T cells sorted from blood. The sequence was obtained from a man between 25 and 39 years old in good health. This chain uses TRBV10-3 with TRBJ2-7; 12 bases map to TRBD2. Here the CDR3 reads CAILKGLAGDEQYF. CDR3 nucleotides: TGTGCCATCCTAAAGGGACTAGCGGGTGACGAGCAGTACTTC.